Shown below are 30 T cell receptor beta chains from a single sample sequenced in a study of cytomegalovirus exposure and HLA in healthy donors. The PCR contained 60 Vbeta and 13 Jbeta primers. Here immunoSEQ multiplex PCR was the method, and the copy in TCRdb shows in-frame clones only, minus some. The data hold about 180,000 clones, with around four fifths observed a single time. The material sequenced was PBMCs. The receptors were sampled from a woman between 25 and 40 years old in good health and CMV-seronegative.

This clone occurred a few times. The chain links TRBV5-8 to TRBJ1-2, with 7 nucleotides matching TRBD1. V trimming: 0 bases; J trimming: 7 bases; junction bases outside the gene matches: 6. Germline CDR1 reads SGHTS; CDR2 reads YDEGEE. The CDR3 has 14 amino acids. DNA of the CDR3: TGTGCCAGCAGCTTGGACAGGGGAACCTCTGGCTACACCTTC. It specifies CASSLDRGTSGYTF.

The chain has TRBV10-3 and TRBJ2-4; TRBD2 agrees at 7 bases. Trimming at V came to 2 bases and at J to 8 bases, leaving 3 bases not matched to a gene. The CDR3 extends over 13 amino acids. Germline V gene lookup returns CDR1 ENHRY and CDR2 SYGVKD. In DNA form, the CDR3 reads TGTGCCATCAGTGAGGCTAGCGGTGACATTCAGTACTTC. Protein: CAISEASGDIQYF.

The J gene is TRBJ1-5, the V gene TRBV14; D is ambiguous. Trimming took 4 bases from V and 5 from J, leaving 9 bases between them. Germline CDR1 is SGHDN and CDR2 is FVKESK. There are 13 residues in the CDR3. DNA for the CDR3: TGTGCCAGCAGCCTTGGCCTGGATCAGCCCCAGCATTTT. This codes for CASSLGLDQPQHF.

The rearrangement links TRBV7-2 to TRBJ1-6, with TRBD1 identical over 7 bases. This CDR3 spans 13 amino acids. Germline trimming cut 4 bases from V and 8 bases from J; bases unmatched to any gene: 2. CDR1 and CDR2 (germline): SGHTA, FQGNSA. CDR3 DNA: TGTGCCAGCAGCTCAGGGGGAGATTCACCCCTCCACTTT. Translating gives CASSSGGDSPLHF.

The chain recombines TRBV13 with TRBJ2-1, with TRBD2 matching 8 bases. The CDR3 loop spans 18 amino acids. Looked up from germline, CDR1 is PRHDT and CDR2 is FYEKMQ (reference sequence). After removal of 1 base from V and 3 bases from J, the junction contained 11 bases not matched to a gene. The CDR3 region has the DNA TGTGCCAGCAGCTTAGTCCCTTCGTCGGGGGGGTACTACAATGAGCAGTTCTTC. Protein: CASSLVPSSGGYYNEQFF.

This clone was found a few times. The germline gene is not matched at one end of the junction; a read error may be the cause. CDR3 amino acids: CASSITGPYRYTF. The CDR3 coding sequence is TGTGCCAGTAGTATAACAGGGCCCTATCGCTACACCTTC. The V call is TRBV19, the J call TRBJ1-2, with D tentatively TRBD1 (6 bases). The CDR3 totals 13 residues. CDR1 and CDR2 (germline): LNHDA, SQIVND (reference sequence).

The chain joins TRBV9 to TRBJ2-2; 10 bases match TRBD2. This CDR3 comprises 17 residues. Germline-derived CDR1 and CDR2 are SGDLS and YYNGEE. V trimming: 4 bases; J trimming: 4 bases; junction bases outside the gene matches: 10. DNA for the CDR3: TGTGCCAGCAGCTCCGAAAGCGGGGGGGTTACCACCGGGGAGCTGTTTTTT. Protein: CASSSESGGVTTGELFF.

V is TRBV27 and J is TRBJ1-2; TRBD1 might be the D (6 bases). CDR3 length: 12 residues. CDR1 is MNHEY, CDR2 SMNVEV, per germline (reference sequence). V was pared by 6 bases and J by 5 bases, with 10 bases between. Here the CDR3 DNA reads TGTGCCAGCAGCAATCAGGGGTATGGCTACACCTTC. Translation gives CASSNQGYGYTF.

The rearrangement joins TRBV5-1 to TRBJ2-7, with 7 bases lining up with TRBD1. Germline values: CDR1 SGHRS, CDR2 YFSETQ. The CDR3 is 15 amino acids. Germline trimming cut 4 bases from V and 0 bases from J; bases unmatched to any gene: 7. CDR3 protein: CASSQAGDSSYEQYF. CDR3 DNA: TGCGCCAGCAGCCAGGCCGGGGACAGCTCCTACGAGCAGTACTTC. Full variable domain (outside the CDR3, taken from reference TRBV5-1 and TRBJ2-7): KAGVTQTPRYLIKTRGQQVTLSCSPISGHRSVSWYQQTPGQGLQFLFEYFSETQRNKGNFPGRFSGRQFSNSRSEMNVSTLELGDSALYLCASSQAGDSSYEQYFGPGTRLTVT.

The chain links TRBV5-6 to TRBJ2-3, with 7 bases lining up with TRBD2. After removal of 0 bases from V and 2 bases from J, the junction contained 9 bases not matched to a gene. This CDR3 has 17 amino acids. Germline V gene sequence: CDR1 SGHDT, CDR2 YYEEEE. DNA of the CDR3: TGTGCCAGCAGCTTGGGGTTTGGGGGGGGACTCACAGATACGCAGTATTTT. Protein sequence: CASSLGFGGGLTDTQYF.

The rearrangement joins TRBV18 to TRBJ2-7; 7 bases line up with TRBD1. From germline, CDR1 is KGHSH and CDR2 LQKENI. This CDR3 has 15 residues. Trimming removed 0 bases from V and 1 base from J; junction bases left unmatched: 3. CDR3: CASSPPARGSYEQYF. CDR3 coding DNA: TGTGCCAGCTCACCACCGGCCAGGGGGTCCTACGAGCAGTACTTC. Combining the CDR3 with reference TRBV18 and TRBJ2-7 gives the whole variable domain NAGVMQNPRHLVRRRGQEARLRCSPMKGHSHVYWYRQLPEEGLKFMVYLQKENIIDESGMPKERFSAEFPKEGPSILRIQQVVRGDSAAYFCASSPPARGSYEQYFGPGTRLTVT.

The chain recombines TRBV5-1 with TRBJ2-1, with a possible D match to TRBD2 (5 bases). V was shortened by 7 bases and J by 4 bases, with 9 bases between the two germline ends. Per germline, CDR1 SGHRS and CDR2 YFSETQ. The length of the CDR3 is 12 residues. The CDR3 DNA is TGCGCCAGCCCCCGGGGTTACAATGAGCAGTTCTTC. It codes for CASPRGYNEQFF.

The chain has TRBV6-5 and TRBJ2-5; 11 nucleotides match TRBD2. Trimming took 2 bases from V and 8 from J; bases not matched to a gene: 4. CDR3 length: 14 residues. Germline CDR1 and CDR2: MNHEY and SVGAGI. The chain's CDR3 is CASSYTGTSGTQYF. CDR3 bases: TGTGCCAGCAGTTACACCGGGACTAGCGGAACCCAGTACTTC.

The J gene is TRBJ1-6, the V gene TRBV6-5; 9 bases map to TRBD1. CDR1 is MNHEY and CDR2 is SVGAGI in the germline V gene. The CDR3 has 14 amino acids. With V trimmed by 4 bases and J by 7 bases, 2 bases remained unmatched. This CDR3 is CASSSGQGNSPLHF. CDR3 sequence (DNA): TGTGCCAGCAGTTCTGGACAGGGGAATTCACCCCTCCACTTT.

The sample holds a few counts of this clone. This chain links TRBV4-1 with TRBJ1-1; D is unresolved. V was trimmed by 1 base and J by 6 bases, leaving 12 bases between them. The CDR3 covers 14 residues. Germline lookup yields CDR1 MGHRA and CDR2 YSYEKL. As DNA, the CDR3 is TGCGCCAGCAGCCAAGTCTCCGGTCCCGCTGAAGCTTTCTTT. Translating gives CASSQVSGPAEAFF.

This clone was seen only once. V gene TRBV5-1 combines with J gene TRBJ2-3; the D gene is possibly TRBD1 (5 bases). Germline V lookup: CDR1 SGHRS, CDR2 YFSETQ. Trimming shortened V by 2 bases and J by 1 base, and 8 bases separated the two germline ends. The CDR3 has 14 residues. The CDR3 DNA sequence: TGCGCCAGCAGCTTTAAACAGGGCACAGATACGCAGTATTTT. Its translation: CASSFKQGTDTQYF.

This chain uses TRBV27 with TRBJ2-7; a possible D gene is TRBD2 (6 bases). V was pared by 4 bases and J by 3 bases, with 16 bases between. The CDR3 is 15 amino acids. The germline V gene has CDR1 MNHEY and CDR2 SMNVEV (reference sequence). The CDR3 loop reads CASSWKEGSNYEQYF. Here the CDR3 DNA reads TGTGCCAGCAGTTGGAAGGAGGGGTCTAACTACGAGCAGTACTTC.

This rearrangement joins TRBV27 to TRBJ2-3; 9 nucleotides align to TRBD2. CDR3 length: 15 residues. Germline V gene lookup returns CDR1 MNHEY and CDR2 SMNVEV (reference sequence). With V trimmed by 2 bases and J by 4 bases, 4 bases remained unmatched. The chain's CDR3 is CASSLVAGAADTQYF. The CDR3 bases are TGTGCCAGCAGTTTAGTAGCGGGGGCAGCAGATACGCAGTATTTT.

There are a few counts of this clone. The chain is built from TRBV19 and TRBJ1-1, with 8 nucleotides matching TRBD1. With 3 bases clipped from V and 7 bases from J, the junction kept 1 base outside the gene matches. CDR3 length: 12 residues. In germline, CDR1 is LNHDA, CDR2 SQIVND (reference sequence). The CDR3 DNA follows: TGTGCCAGTAGTATGGGACAGGTTGAAGCTTTCTTT. This encodes CASSMGQVEAFF.

This clone was found a few times. The chain links TRBV5-1 to TRBJ2-1, with TRBD2 as a possible D gene (6 bases). V was cut by 5 bases and J by 5 bases, with 20 bases left in between. Germline V gene lookup returns CDR1 SGHRS and CDR2 YFSETQ. This CDR3 is built from 16 residues. The CDR3 DNA reads TGCGCCAGCAGGGCCCGCACTAGCCCCACTAACAATGAGCAGTTCTTC. Encoded protein: CASRARTSPTNNEQFF.

The rearrangement links TRBV5-6 to TRBJ2-1, with 10 positions matching TRBD1. The CDR3 extends over 16 amino acids. J lost 1 base, V lost 4 bases, and 5 bases had no gene match. CDR1 is SGHDT, CDR2 YYEEEE, per germline. Written as DNA, the CDR3 is TGTGCCAGCAGCGGCGGACAGGGGGGTTCCTACAATGAGCAGTTCTTC. This sequence encodes CASSGGQGGSYNEQFF. The entire variable domain, with the rest obtained from reference TRBV5-6 and TRBJ2-1, is as follows: DAGVTQSPTHLIKTRGQQVTLRCSPKSGHDTVSWYQQALGQGPQFIFQYYEEEERQRGNFPDRFSGHQFPNYSSELNVNALLLGDSALYLCASSGGQGGSYNEQFFGPGTRLTVL.

The chain uses TRBV5-8 and TRBJ2-1; no firm D call. V lost 6 bases and J 6 bases, leaving 19 bases between the germline ends. Germline V gives CDR1 SGHTS, CDR2 YDEGEE. The CDR3 consists of 15 residues. CDR3 DNA sequence: TGTGCCAGCACCTTCGATTGGAGATCCAGCAATGAGCAGTTCTTC. Its translation: CASTFDWRSSNEQFF.

V gene TRBV19 combines with J gene TRBJ1-1; 8 bases are shared with TRBD1. The CDR3 loop spans 16 amino acids. Unmatched junction bases numbered 10, after V lost 7 bases and J lost 0 bases. CDR1 is LNHDA and CDR2 is SQIVND in the germline V gene (reference sequence). CDR3 protein: CASTKQGGNMNTEAFF. The DNA of the CDR3 is TGTGCCAGTACCAAACAGGGGGGTAACATGAACACTGAAGCTTTCTTT.

The chain uses TRBV27 and TRBJ2-7, with a possible D match to TRBD1 (5 bases). Trimming left V 3 bases short and J 1 base short, with 10 bases between. CDR3 length: 14 residues. The germline CDR1 and CDR2 sequences are MNHEY and SMNVEV (reference sequence). CDR3 loop: CASSFPGRSYEQYF. The CDR3, as DNA: TGTGCCAGCAGTTTTCCAGGGCGGTCCTACGAGCAGTACTTC.

V is TRBV4-3 and J is TRBJ1-6; D ambiguous. V shed 0 bases and J shed 6 bases, with 9 bases lying between them. This CDR3 has 15 amino acids. Germline lookup yields CDR1 LGHNA and CDR2 YSLEER. The chain's CDR3 is CASSQETLSNSPLHF. The CDR3 nucleotides read TGCGCCAGCAGCCAAGAGACATTGAGTAATTCACCCCTCCACTTT.

The rearrangement uses TRBV2 and TRBJ2-7; TRBD1 agrees at 8 bases. Looked up from germline, CDR1 is SNHLY and CDR2 is FYNNEI. CDR3 length: 16 amino acids. With 6 bases clipped from V and 2 bases from J, the junction kept 12 bases outside the gene matches. CDR3 in amino acids: CASRELTGGSTYEQYF. The CDR3 DNA is TGTGCCAGCAGGGAACTTACAGGGGGTAGCACCTACGAGCAGTACTTC.

This clone was counted only a few times. The chain joins TRBV10-3 to TRBJ2-2, with 11 bases fitting TRBD2. The CDR3 runs 17 residues. The ends lost 7 bases at V and 0 bases at J; junction bases unmatched: 7. Germline loops: CDR1 ENHRY, CDR2 SYGVKD. CDR3 residues: CAITETSGEPNTGELFF. CDR3 in DNA: TGTGCCATCACGGAGACTAGCGGGGAACCGAACACCGGGGAGCTGTTTTTT.

The chain uses TRBV4-3 and TRBJ2-3; 13 positions match TRBD2. The length of the CDR3 is 18 residues. Unmatched junction bases numbered 3, after V lost 0 bases and J lost 0 bases. Germline CDR1 is LGHNA and CDR2 is YSLEER. CDR3 amino acids: CASSQDWGLAGSTDTQYF. CDR3 in DNA: TGCGCCAGCAGCCAAGATTGGGGACTAGCGGGAAGCACAGATACGCAGTATTTT.

V and J are TRBV5-1 and TRBJ2-1, with 11 bases matching TRBD2. This CDR3 is 15 amino acids long. V trimming: 3 bases; J trimming: 2 bases; junction bases outside the gene matches: 1. The V gene's germline CDR1 is SGHRS and CDR2 YFSETQ. CDR3 amino acids: CASSSGLAAYNEQFF. CDR3 nucleotide sequence: TGCGCCAGCAGCTCGGGACTAGCGGCCTACAATGAGCAGTTCTTC.

The V gene is TRBV16, the J gene TRBJ1-1; D not certain. Germline-derived CDR1 and CDR2 are KGHSY and FQNENV. The CDR3 is 13 residues long. V gave up 4 bases and J gave up 6 bases, with 12 bases separating them. This CDR3 is CASSRRGPAEAFF. The CDR3 DNA sequence: TGTGCCAGCAGCCGACGAGGCCCCGCTGAAGCTTTCTTT.